Listed below are T cell receptor beta chains from one sample, sequenced in a study of T cell repertoires in cytomegalovirus infection. No antigen has been assigned to these receptors. TCRdb redid the calling of the reads with MiXCR, one entry per CDR3 protein. The sample yields fewer than 1,000,000 distinct CDR3 sequences, 30% to 40% seen once. Sequences were derived from cultured CD8+ T cells from PBMCs, sampled from culture after CMV antigen stimulation. Receptors originate from a human donor in good health (CMV status not recorded). Some clones in this sample may be carry-over from other donors' samples. Each CDR3 is given with its conserved first and last residue. D genes are given only for firm matches. Some rows mark clone size as missing; the rest say once, few, many or name a class of expanded clone.

TRBJ1-3	TRBD1	-	TRBV29-1	CSVEKWSRGTGNTIYF	TGCAGCGTTGAAAAGTGGTCCAGGGGGACTGGAAACACCATATATTTT
TRBJ2-3	-	many	TRBV7-8	CASSSGEILRDTQYF	TGTGCCAGCAGCTCTGGGGAGATACTCAGGGATACGCAGTATTTT
TRBJ1-1	-	many	TRBV7-8	CASSPHIEAYLKDTEAFF	TGTGCCAGCAGCCCTCACATAGAAGCCTACCTCAAGGACACTGAAGCTTTCTTT
TRBJ1-2	-	-	TRBV12-3/TRBV12-4	CASSFNRQIYGYTF	TGTGCCAGCAGTTTCAACCGACAGATTTATGGCTACACCTTC
TRBJ2-3	-	-	TRBV5-6	CASSLDQGPTDTQYF	TGTGCCAGCAGCTTGGATCAGGGACCCACAGATACGCAGTATTTT
TRBJ2-3	TRBD1	-	TRBV7-9	CASSGQSRQGVYTDTQYF	TGTGCCAGCAGCGGACAGTCCCGACAGGGGGTCTACACAGATACGCAGTATTTT
TRBJ2-4	-	-	TRBV5-1	CASSPSQGVLGAKNIQYF	TGCGCCAGCAGCCCCTCTCAAGGCGTTTTGGGCGCCAAAAACATTCAGTACTTC
TRBJ2-2	-	-	TRBV6-1	CAGSEGRGYTGELFF	TGTGCCGGCAGTGAAGGCAGGGGATACACCGGGGAGCTGTTTTTT
TRBJ2-1	TRBD1	-	TRBV5-4	CASTFTRQGVYEQFF	TGTGCCAGCACCTTTACCAGACAGGGGGTATATGAGCAGTTCTTC
TRBJ1-1	TRBD1	many	TRBV7-9	CASSHDRVPWVVEAFF	TGTGCCAGCAGCCACGACAGGGTACCTTGGGTGGTTGAAGCTTTCTTT
TRBJ2-2	-	-	TRBV19	CASTTGLYTGELFF	TGTGCCAGTACTACAGGGCTTTACACCGGGGAGCTGTTTTTT
TRBJ2-5	TRBD2	-	TRBV5-4	CASSFGAGGRETQYF	TGTGCCAGCAGCTTTGGAGCGGGGGGGCGAGAGACCCAGTACTTC
TRBJ2-1	-	few	TRBV12-5	CASGLVDLGGFSYNEQFF	TGTGCTAGTGGTTTGGTAGACTTAGGGGGATTCTCCTACAATGAGCAGTTCTTC
TRBJ2-1	-	few	TRBV6-2/TRBV6-3	CASSPLQGFSHEQFF	TGTGCCAGCAGCCCCCTACAGGGTTTCAGCCATGAGCAGTTCTTC
TRBJ2-1	TRBD1	-	TRBV24-1	CATSDFEGARVYEQFF	TGTGCCACCAGTGATTTCGAGGGGGCGCGGGTCTATGAGCAGTTCTTC
TRBJ2-6	TRBD1	-	TRBV3-1	CASSLTTLTGTGANVLTF	TGTGCCAGCAGCCTAACCACTTTGACAGGGACTGGGGCCAACGTCCTGACTTTC
TRBJ2-7	-	few	TRBV7-2	CASSFGQWAYEQYF	TGTGCCAGCAGCTTTGGGCAGTGGGCCTACGAGCAGTACTTC
TRBJ2-1	TRBD2	many	TRBV7-2	CASSETSGGARKNEQFF	TGTGCCAGCAGCGAAACTAGCGGGGGGGCCAGGAAAAATGAGCAGTTCTTC
TRBJ2-7	-	once	TRBV2	CASNEGRSSYEQYF	TGTGCCAGCAATGAGGGCAGGAGCTCCTACGAGCAGTACTTC
TRBJ1-1	TRBD1	-	TRBV27	CASSLPPGTGGAMNTEAFF	TGTGCCAGCAGTTTACCGCCCGGGACAGGGGGAGCCATGAACACTGAAGCTTTCTTT
TRBJ2-7	-	few	TRBV14	CASSLLEISYEQYF	TGTGCCAGCAGCCTCCTAGAGATCTCCTACGAGCAGTACTTC
TRBJ2-1	TRBD1	many	TRBV7-9	CASSLVTGNYNEQFF	TGTGCCAGCAGCTTAGTGACAGGGAACTACAATGAGCAGTTCTTC
TRBJ1-4	-	once	TRBV4-1	CASSQDLRGNEKLFF	TGCGCCAGCAGCCAAGATCTCAGAGGGAATGAAAAACTGTTTTTT
TRBJ1-5	-	many	TRBV7-2	CASSLVSNQPQHF	TGTGCCAGCAGCTTAGTGTCTAATCAGCCCCAGCATTTT
TRBJ2-5	TRBD1	-	TRBV15	CATSIDRGLEETQYF	TGTGCCACCAGCATCGACAGGGGTTTGGAAGAGACCCAGTACTTC
TRBJ2-3	TRBD2	-	TRBV4-3	CASSPGLAGRADTQYF	TGCGCCAGCAGCCCCGGACTAGCGGGGAGGGCAGATACGCAGTATTTT
TRBJ1-5	TRBD1	few	TRBV10-3	CAISETGTGNQPQHF	TGTGCCATCAGTGAAACCGGGACAGGGAATCAGCCCCAGCATTTT
TRBJ2-5	-	-	TRBV29-1	CSVDGEGSETQYF	TGCAGCGTTGATGGGGAAGGGTCGGAGACCCAGTACTTC
TRBJ1-1	-	few	TRBV7-9	CASSTRQDANTEAFF	TGTGCCAGCAGCACAAGACAGGATGCGAACACTGAAGCTTTCTTT
TRBJ1-1	-	-	TRBV27	CASSRRGRWNTEAFF	TGTGCCAGCAGTAGGAGGGGACGGTGGAACACTGAAGCTTTCTTT
TRBJ2-1	-	-	TRBV9	CASSVAWGGRSNEQFF	TGTGCCAGCAGCGTAGCTTGGGGTGGTCGGTCGAATGAGCAGTTCTTC
TRBJ1-2	-	-	TRBV2	CARFSAGTLANYGYTF	TGTGCCAGGTTCTCGGCAGGCACCCTAGCTAACTATGGCTACACCTTC
TRBJ2-7	-	few	TRBV27	CASSPDLSYEQYF	TGTGCCAGCTCCCCGGATTTATCCTACGAGCAGTACTTC
TRBJ2-3	-	few	TRBV27	CASSPSLGGTQYF	TGTGCCAGCAGTCCCTCCCTTGGGGGTACGCAGTATTTT
TRBJ2-1	TRBD2	-	TRBV6-5	CASSPSGRGGHNEQFF	TGTGCCAGCAGTCCATCAGGACGGGGGGGCCATAATGAGCAGTTCTTC
TRBJ2-1	TRBD1	-	TRBV9	CASSSSDRGRHNEQFF	TGTGCCAGCAGCTCTTCGGACAGGGGACGCCACAATGAGCAGTTCTTC
TRBJ2-1	-	few	TRBV4-1	CASRPEGGSLSYNEQFF	TGCGCCAGCAGACCCGAAGGGGGGTCACTCTCCTACAATGAGCAGTTCTTC
TRBJ2-7	-	few	TRBV27	CASSLSRTSYEQYF	TGTGCCAGCAGTTTATCACGGACGTCCTACGAGCAGTACTTC
TRBJ1-6	-	-	TRBV11-3	CASSLTDNSPLHF	TGTGCCAGCAGCTTAACGGATAATTCACCCCTCCACTTT
TRBJ1-6	-	few	TRBV4-1	CASSQGQFNSPLHF	TGCGCCAGCAGCCAAGGACAGTTCAATTCACCCCTCCACTTT
TRBJ1-1	-	-	TRBV10-3	CAIRGENTEAFF	TGTGCCATCAGGGGAGAGAACACTGAAGCTTTCTTT